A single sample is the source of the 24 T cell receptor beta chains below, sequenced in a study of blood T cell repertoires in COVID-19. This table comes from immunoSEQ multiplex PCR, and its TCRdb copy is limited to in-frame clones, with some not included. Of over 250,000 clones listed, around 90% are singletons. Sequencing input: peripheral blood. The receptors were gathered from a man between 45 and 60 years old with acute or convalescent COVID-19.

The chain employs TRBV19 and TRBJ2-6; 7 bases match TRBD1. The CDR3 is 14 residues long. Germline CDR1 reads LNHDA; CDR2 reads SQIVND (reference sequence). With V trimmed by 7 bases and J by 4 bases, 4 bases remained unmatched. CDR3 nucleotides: TGTGCCAGTAAGTCGGACAGGGGGGCCAACGTCCTGACTTTC. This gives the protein CASKSDRGANVLTF. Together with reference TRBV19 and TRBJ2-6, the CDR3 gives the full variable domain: DGGITQSPKYLFRKEGQNVTLSCEQNLNHDAMYWYRQDPGQGLRLIYYSQIVNDFQKGDIAEGYSVSREKKESFPLTVTSAQKNPTAFYLCASKSDRGANVLTFGAGSRLTVL.

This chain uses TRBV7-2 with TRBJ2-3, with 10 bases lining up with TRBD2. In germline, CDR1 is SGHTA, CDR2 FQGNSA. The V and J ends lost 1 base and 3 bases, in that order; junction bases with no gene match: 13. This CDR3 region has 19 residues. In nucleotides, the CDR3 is TGTGCCAGCAGCTTAGTTGGTTCGGCTAGCGGGGGTTTGACAGATACGCAGTATTTT. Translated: CASSLVGSASGGLTDTQYF.

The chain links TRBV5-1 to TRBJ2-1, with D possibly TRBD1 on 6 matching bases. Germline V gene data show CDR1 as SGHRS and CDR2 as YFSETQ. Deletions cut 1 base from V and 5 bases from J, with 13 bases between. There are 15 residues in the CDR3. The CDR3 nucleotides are TGCGCCAGCAGCTTGCGGGCAGCAGGGGACAATGAGCAGTTCTTC. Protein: CASSLRAAGDNEQFF.

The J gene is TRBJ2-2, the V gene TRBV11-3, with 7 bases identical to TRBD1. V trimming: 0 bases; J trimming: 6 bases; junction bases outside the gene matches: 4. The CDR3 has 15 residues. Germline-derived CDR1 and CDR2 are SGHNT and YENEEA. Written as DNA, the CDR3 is TGTGCCAGCAGCTTAGAACAGGGGTATCCCGGGGAGCTGTTTTTT. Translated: CASSLEQGYPGELFF.

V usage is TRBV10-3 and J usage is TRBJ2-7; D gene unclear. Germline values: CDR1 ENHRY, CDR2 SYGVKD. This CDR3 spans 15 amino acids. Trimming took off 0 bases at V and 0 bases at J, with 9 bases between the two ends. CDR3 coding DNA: TGTGCCATCAGTGAGTCGGCGGCCAGCTCCTACGAGCAGTACTTC. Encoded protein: CAISESAASSYEQYF.

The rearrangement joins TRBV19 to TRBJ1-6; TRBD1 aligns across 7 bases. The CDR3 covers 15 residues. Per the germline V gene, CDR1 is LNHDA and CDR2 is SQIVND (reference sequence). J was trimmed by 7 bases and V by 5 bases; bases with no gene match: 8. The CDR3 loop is CASSELQGNNSPLHF. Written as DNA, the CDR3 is TGTGCCAGTAGTGAACTACAGGGGAACAATTCACCCCTCCACTTT.

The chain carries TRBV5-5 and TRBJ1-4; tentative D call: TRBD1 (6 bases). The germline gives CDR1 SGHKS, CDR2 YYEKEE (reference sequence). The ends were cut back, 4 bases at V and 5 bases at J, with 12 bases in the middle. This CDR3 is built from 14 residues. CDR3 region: CASSKDSRNEKLFF. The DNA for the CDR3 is TGTGCCAGCAGCAAGGACAGCCGAAATGAAAAACTGTTTTTT.

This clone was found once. In nucleotides, the CDR3 is TGTGCCAGCAGTGCACGTCCGGACGGGAGCTACGAGCAGTACTTC. Translated: CASSARPDGSYEQYF. The chain has TRBV27 and TRBJ2-7, with a tentative D call TRBD2 (6 bases). The CDR3 is 15 amino acids. Germline values: CDR1 MNHEY, CDR2 SMNVEV (reference sequence). Trimming cost V 5 bases and J 3 bases, with 17 bases left between them.

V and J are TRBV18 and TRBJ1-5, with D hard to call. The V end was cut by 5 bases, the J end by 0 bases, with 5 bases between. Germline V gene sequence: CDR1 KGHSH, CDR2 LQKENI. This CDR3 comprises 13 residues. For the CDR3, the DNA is TGTGCCAGCTCATCTTTTAGCAATCAGCCCCAGCATTTT. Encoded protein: CASSSFSNQPQHF.

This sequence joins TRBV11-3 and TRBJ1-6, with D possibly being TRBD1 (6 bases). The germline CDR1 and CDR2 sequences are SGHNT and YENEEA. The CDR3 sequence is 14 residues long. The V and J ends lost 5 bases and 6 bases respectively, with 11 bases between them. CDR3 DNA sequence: TGTGCCAGCAGCCAAGGGGGATTTAATTCACCCCTCCACTTT. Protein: CASSQGGFNSPLHF. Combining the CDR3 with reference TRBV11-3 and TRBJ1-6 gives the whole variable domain EAGVVQSPRYKIIEKKQPVAFWCNPISGHNTLYWYLQNLGQGPELLIRYENEEAVDDSQLPKDRFSAERLKGVDSTLKIQPAELGDSAVYLCASSQGGFNSPLHFGNGTRLTVT.

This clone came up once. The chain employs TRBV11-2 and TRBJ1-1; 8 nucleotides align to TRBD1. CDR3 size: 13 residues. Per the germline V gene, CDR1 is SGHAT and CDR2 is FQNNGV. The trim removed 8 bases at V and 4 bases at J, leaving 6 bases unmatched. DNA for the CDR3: TGTGCCAGCTGCGGACAGGGTTGCACTGAAGCTTTCTTT. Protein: CASCGQGCTEAFF.

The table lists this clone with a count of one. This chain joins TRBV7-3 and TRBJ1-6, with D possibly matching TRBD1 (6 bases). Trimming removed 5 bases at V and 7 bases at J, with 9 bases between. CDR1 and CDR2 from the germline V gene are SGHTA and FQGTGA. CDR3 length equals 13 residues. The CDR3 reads CASSQDRNSPLHF. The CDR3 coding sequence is TGTGCCAGCAGCCAGGACAGAAATTCACCCCTCCACTTT.

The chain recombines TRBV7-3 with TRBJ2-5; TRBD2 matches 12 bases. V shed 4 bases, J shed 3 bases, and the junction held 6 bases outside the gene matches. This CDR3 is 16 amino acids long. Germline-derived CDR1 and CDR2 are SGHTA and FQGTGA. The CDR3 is CASSWSSGGEEETQYF. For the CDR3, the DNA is TGTGCCAGCAGCTGGTCTAGCGGGGGGGAGGAAGAGACCCAGTACTTC.

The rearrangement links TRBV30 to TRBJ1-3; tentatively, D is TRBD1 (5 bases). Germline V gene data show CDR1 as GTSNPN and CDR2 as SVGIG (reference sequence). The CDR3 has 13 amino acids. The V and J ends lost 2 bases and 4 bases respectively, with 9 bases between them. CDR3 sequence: CAWSTGGGNTIYF. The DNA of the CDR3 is TGTGCCTGGAGTACGGGGGGAGGAAACACCATATATTTT.

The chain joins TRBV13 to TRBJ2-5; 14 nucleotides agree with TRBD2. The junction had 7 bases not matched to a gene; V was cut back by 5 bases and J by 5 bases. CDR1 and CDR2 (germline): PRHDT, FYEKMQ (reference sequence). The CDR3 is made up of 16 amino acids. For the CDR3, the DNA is TGTGCCAGCAGCCTTCAGACTAGCGGGGGGGCGGAGACCCAGTACTTC. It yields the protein CASSLQTSGGAETQYF.

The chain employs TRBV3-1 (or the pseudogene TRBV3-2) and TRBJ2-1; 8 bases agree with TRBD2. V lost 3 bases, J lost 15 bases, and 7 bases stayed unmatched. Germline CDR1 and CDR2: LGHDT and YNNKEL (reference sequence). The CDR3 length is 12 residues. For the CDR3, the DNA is TGTGCCAGCAGCCAGGAGGGGACTAGGCGGTTCTTC. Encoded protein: CASSQEGTRRFF.

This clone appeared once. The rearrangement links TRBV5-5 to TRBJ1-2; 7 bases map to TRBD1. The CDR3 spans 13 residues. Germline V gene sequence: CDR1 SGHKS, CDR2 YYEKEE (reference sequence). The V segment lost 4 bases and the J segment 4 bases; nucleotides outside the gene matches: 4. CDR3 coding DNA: TGTGCCAGCAGCCTCAGGGGGTTCTATGGCTACACCTTC. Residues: CASSLRGFYGYTF.

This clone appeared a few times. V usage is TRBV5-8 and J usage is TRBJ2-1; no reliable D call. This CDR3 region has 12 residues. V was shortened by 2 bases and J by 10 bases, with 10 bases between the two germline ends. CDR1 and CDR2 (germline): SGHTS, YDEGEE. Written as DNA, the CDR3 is TGTGCCAGCAGCTTTGGCGCGGAGGAGCAGTTCTTC. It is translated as CASSFGAEEQFF. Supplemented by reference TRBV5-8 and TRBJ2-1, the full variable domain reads EAGVTQSPTHLIKTRGQQATLRCSPISGHTSVYWYQQALGLGLQFLLWYDEGEERNRGNFPPRFSGRQFPNYSSELNVNALELEDSALYLCASSFGAEEQFFGPGTRLTVL.

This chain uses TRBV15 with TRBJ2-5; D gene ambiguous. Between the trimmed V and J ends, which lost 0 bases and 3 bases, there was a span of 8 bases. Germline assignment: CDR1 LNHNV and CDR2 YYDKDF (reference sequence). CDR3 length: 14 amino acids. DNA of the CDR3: TGTGCCACCAGCAGAGATATTACAGAAGAGACCCAGTACTTC. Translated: CATSRDITEETQYF.

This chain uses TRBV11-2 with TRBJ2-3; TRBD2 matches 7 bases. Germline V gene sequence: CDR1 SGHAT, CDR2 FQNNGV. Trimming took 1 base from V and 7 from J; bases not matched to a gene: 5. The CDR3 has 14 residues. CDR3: CASSLGTRGYTQYF. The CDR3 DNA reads TGTGCCAGCAGCTTAGGTACGCGGGGGTATACGCAGTATTTT.

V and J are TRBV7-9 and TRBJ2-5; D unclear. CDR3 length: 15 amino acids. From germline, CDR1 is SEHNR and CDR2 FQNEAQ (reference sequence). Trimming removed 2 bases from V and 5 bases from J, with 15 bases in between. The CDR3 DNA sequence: TGTGCCAGCAGCTTATCGAGATTCGGGTGGGAGACCCAGTACTTC. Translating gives CASSLSRFGWETQYF.

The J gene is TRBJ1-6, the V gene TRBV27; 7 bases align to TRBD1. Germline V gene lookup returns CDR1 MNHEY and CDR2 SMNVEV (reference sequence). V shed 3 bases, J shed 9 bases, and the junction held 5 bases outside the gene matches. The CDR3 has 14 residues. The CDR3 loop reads CASSFVQGSSPLHF. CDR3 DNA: TGTGCCAGCAGTTTTGTACAGGGGAGTTCACCCCTCCACTTT.

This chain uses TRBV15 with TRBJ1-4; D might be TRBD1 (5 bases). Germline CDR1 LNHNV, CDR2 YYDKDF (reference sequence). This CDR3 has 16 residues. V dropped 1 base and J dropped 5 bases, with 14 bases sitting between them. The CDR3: CATSRATGGGNEKLFF. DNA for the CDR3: TGTGCCACCAGCAGAGCGACCGGGGGTGGGAATGAAAAACTGTTTTTT.

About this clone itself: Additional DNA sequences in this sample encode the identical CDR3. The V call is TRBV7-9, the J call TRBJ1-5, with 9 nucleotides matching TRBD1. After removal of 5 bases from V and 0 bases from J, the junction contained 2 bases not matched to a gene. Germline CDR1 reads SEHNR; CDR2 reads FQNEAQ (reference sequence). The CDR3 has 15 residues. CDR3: CASSPGQGSNQPQHF. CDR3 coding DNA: TGTGCCAGCAGCCCGGGACAGGGTAGCAATCAGCCCCAGCATTTT.